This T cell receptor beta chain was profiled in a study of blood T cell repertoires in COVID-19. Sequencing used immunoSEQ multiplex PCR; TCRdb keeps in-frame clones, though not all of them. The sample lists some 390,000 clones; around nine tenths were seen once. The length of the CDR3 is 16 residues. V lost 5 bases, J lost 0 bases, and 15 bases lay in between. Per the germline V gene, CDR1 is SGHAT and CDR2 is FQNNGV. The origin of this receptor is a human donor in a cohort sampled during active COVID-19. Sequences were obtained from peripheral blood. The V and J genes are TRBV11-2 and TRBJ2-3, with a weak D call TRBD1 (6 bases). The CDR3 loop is CASSPPGTSSTDTQYF. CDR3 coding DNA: TGTGCCAGCAGCCCCCCCGGGACAAGTAGCACAGATACGCAGTATTTT.